The 18 T cell receptor beta chains listed next were all sequenced from one sample in a study of blood T cell repertoires in COVID-19. Profiled with immunoSEQ multiplex PCR; TCRdb holds only in-frame clones, not every one. The sample comprises a few hundred thousand clones, about 91% of which are singletons, and over 9.5% rests with the top ten. Sequencing was carried out using peripheral blood. The receptors derive from a woman in her forties or fifties with COVID-19, enrolled during active disease.

J is TRBJ1-2 and V is TRBV6-4; TRBD1 might be the D (6 bases). Germline CDR1 is MRHNA and CDR2 is SNTAGT. The CDR3 is 14 residues long. The V and J ends lost 0 bases and 7 bases respectively, with 12 bases between them. CDR3 region: CASSDSAGARGYTF. The CDR3, as DNA: TGTGCCAGCAGTGACTCAGCAGGGGCCCGTGGCTACACCTTC.

This clone was picked up a small number of times. The chain combines TRBV18 with TRBJ1-1; TRBD1 matches 7 bases. Germline V gene data show CDR1 as KGHSH and CDR2 as LQKENI. CDR3 length equals 14 residues. V lost 4 bases, J lost 3 bases, and 5 bases stayed unmatched. The CDR3 loop reads CASSQGAHDTEAFF. As DNA, the CDR3 is TGTGCCAGCTCACAGGGGGCGCATGACACTGAAGCTTTCTTT.

The J gene is TRBJ2-2, the V gene TRBV11-2, with 9 nucleotides matching TRBD2. This CDR3 is 15 amino acids long. J was trimmed by 6 bases and V by 5 bases; bases with no gene match: 7. CDR1 and CDR2 (germline): SGHAT, FQNNGV. Here the CDR3 DNA reads TGTGCCAGCAGCCAGGGACTAGCTGGGTCCGGGGAGCTGTTTTTT. Its protein is CASSQGLAGSGELFF. Complete variable domain (other parts from reference TRBV11-2 and TRBJ2-2): EAGVAQSPRYKIIEKRQSVAFWCNPISGHATLYWYQQILGQGPKLLIQFQNNGVVDDSQLPKDRFSAERLKGVDSTLKIQPAKLEDSAVYLCASSQGLAGSGELFFGEGSRLTVL.

The rearrangement uses TRBV6-5 and TRBJ1-2, with 8 bases that match TRBD1. Germline CDR1 MNHEY, CDR2 SVGAGI. The CDR3 is 15 amino acids. The V gene end was trimmed by 6 bases and the J gene end by 6 bases; junction bases not matched to a gene: 12. The CDR3 region is CASRPRDRGEHGYTF. The DNA of the CDR3 is TGTGCCAGCAGGCCACGCGACAGGGGTGAGCATGGCTACACCTTC.

V gene TRBV7-3 combines with J gene TRBJ2-2; D not certain. CDR1 SGHTA and CDR2 FQGTGA come from the germline V gene. The CDR3 length is 13 residues. Trimming shortened V by 4 bases and J by 6 bases, and 9 bases separated the two germline ends. The CDR3 region is CASSSQNPGELFF. The DNA for the CDR3 is TGTGCCAGCAGCTCGCAGAATCCCGGGGAGCTGTTTTTT.

The gene calls are TRBV9 and TRBJ1-4; TRBD1 is a possible D gene (6 bases). Germline-derived CDR1 and CDR2 are SGDLS and YYNGEE. The CDR3 is 16 amino acids. V was shortened by 4 bases and J by 7 bases, with 20 bases between the two germline ends. The CDR3 DNA sequence: TGTGCCAGCAGCTCCCACGGGGGGGGCGCGAGTGAAAAACTGTTTTTT. Translating it yields CASSSHGGGASEKLFF.

The chain joins TRBV19 to TRBJ2-2; 10 bases fit TRBD1. CDR3 length: 13 amino acids. CDR1 is LNHDA, CDR2 SQIVND, per germline (reference sequence). The ends lost 6 bases at V and 6 bases at J; junction bases unmatched: 1. This CDR3 is CASRDRGAGELFF. CDR3 in DNA: TGTGCCAGTAGGGACAGGGGGGCCGGGGAGCTGTTTTTT.

This chain uses TRBV29-1 with TRBJ1-1, with a weak D call TRBD1 (6 bases). V was pared by 8 bases and J by 7 bases, with 26 bases between. The V gene's germline CDR1 is SQVTM and CDR2 ANQGSEA. This CDR3 spans 15 amino acids. The CDR3 loop is CSFRLGGAGNVEAFF. The CDR3, as DNA: TGCAGCTTTCGCTTGGGGGGGGCAGGAAATGTTGAAGCTTTCTTT.

The genes are TRBV6-5 and TRBJ1-2; maybe TRBD1 (6 bases). CDR1 and CDR2 (germline): MNHEY, SVGAGI. V lost 6 bases to trimming and J lost 6 bases, with 14 bases between them. The CDR3 length is 13 residues. The CDR3 sequence: CASSKTGLDGYTF. The CDR3 nucleotides are TGTGCCAGCAGCAAAACAGGGTTGGATGGCTACACCTTC.

V and J are TRBV7-2 and TRBJ2-1; D may be TRBD2 (6 bases). This CDR3 contains 16 residues. V was shortened by 6 bases and J by 8 bases, with 23 bases between the two germline ends. CDR1 and CDR2 (germline): SGHTA, FQGNSA. DNA of the CDR3: TGTGCCAGCAGTTTCGGGCGGGGCAGGGACGTCGATGAGCAGTTCTTC. It specifies CASSFGRGRDVDEQFF.

The gene calls are TRBV27 and TRBJ1-1; D perhaps matches TRBD1 (6 bases). Germline CDR1 MNHEY, CDR2 SMNVEV (reference sequence). V gave up 6 bases and J gave up 10 bases, with 21 bases separating them. The CDR3 runs to 14 residues. CDR3: CASSPGGAESRAFF. The CDR3 DNA follows: TGTGCCAGCAGCCCTGGGGGGGCCGAGAGCAGAGCTTTCTTT.

The rearrangement uses TRBV5-1 and TRBJ1-2, with 7 positions matching TRBD1. The CDR3 is 16 residues long. V shed 2 bases and J 4 bases; nucleotides not matched to a gene: 11. Germline V gene lookup returns CDR1 SGHRS and CDR2 YFSETQ. CDR3 amino acids: CASSFGTESLPYGYTF. For the CDR3, the DNA is TGCGCCAGCAGCTTCGGGACAGAAAGCCTACCCTATGGCTACACCTTC.

This clone has just one count. This chain links TRBV7-9 with TRBJ1-2; 12 bases map to TRBD1. This CDR3 spans 19 amino acids. Germline lookup yields CDR1 SEHNR and CDR2 FQNEAQ (reference sequence). V dropped 6 bases and J dropped 4; count of bases not matched to a gene: 18. The CDR3 is CASSPRDRGRRGTSYGYTF. Here the CDR3 DNA reads TGTGCCAGCAGTCCCCGGGACAGGGGGCGAAGGGGTACTAGCTATGGCTACACCTTC.

The gene calls are TRBV11-2 and TRBJ1-2, with D uncertain. The ends were cut back, 2 bases at V and 3 bases at J, with 4 bases in the middle. Germline values: CDR1 SGHAT, CDR2 FQNNGV. CDR3 length equals 12 residues. CDR3 amino acids: CASSLLYYGYTF. CDR3 nucleotides: TGTGCCAGCAGCTTACTCTACTATGGCTACACCTTC.

This clone was counted a single time. This sequence joins TRBV11-2 and TRBJ2-6, with D hard to call. Germline CDR1 and CDR2: SGHAT and FQNNGV. The CDR3 sequence is 12 residues long. Trimming left V 4 bases short and J 12 bases short, with 10 bases between. The CDR3 is CASSSAPGVLTF. DNA for the CDR3: TGTGCCAGCAGCTCTGCGCCGGGCGTCCTGACTTTC.

This clone was counted a few times. The V and J genes are TRBV4-1 and TRBJ1-1, with 7 bases matching TRBD1. CDR1 is MGHRA and CDR2 is YSYEKL in the germline V gene. The CDR3 is 15 amino acids. V lost 5 bases to trimming and J lost 6 bases; unmatched junction nucleotides: 12. CDR3 amino acids: CASSFQGGRLSEAFF. The CDR3 DNA reads TGCGCCAGCAGCTTCCAAGGGGGCAGGTTGTCTGAAGCTTTCTTT.

Only one count was recorded for this clone. The chain joins TRBV2 to TRBJ1-2; a weak D match, TRBD1 (5 bases). Germline V gene lookup returns CDR1 SNHLY and CDR2 FYNNEI. This CDR3 has 15 residues. Trimming took off 6 bases at V and 5 bases at J, with 19 bases between the two ends. DNA for the CDR3: TGTGCCAGCAGCCCGGTGATACAGGCGCTATATGGCTACACCTTC. It yields the protein CASSPVIQALYGYTF. The full variable domain, with the rest looked up from reference TRBV2 and TRBJ1-2, is EPEVTQTPSHQVTQMGQEVILRCVPISNHLYFYWYRQILGQKVEFLVSFYNNEISEKSEIFDDQFSVERPDGSNFTLKIRSTKLEDSAMYFCASSPVIQALYGYTFGSGTRLTVV.

This CDR3 is CASSYGGGARSDTQYF. The DNA of the CDR3 is TGTGCCAGCAGTTATGGCGGGGGGGCCAGGTCGGATACGCAGTATTTT. The V gene is TRBV6-5, the J gene TRBJ2-3; 9 bases align to TRBD2. V shed 3 bases and J 6 bases; nucleotides not matched to a gene: 10. CDR3 length equals 16 residues. Germline CDR1 reads MNHEY; CDR2 reads SVGAGI.